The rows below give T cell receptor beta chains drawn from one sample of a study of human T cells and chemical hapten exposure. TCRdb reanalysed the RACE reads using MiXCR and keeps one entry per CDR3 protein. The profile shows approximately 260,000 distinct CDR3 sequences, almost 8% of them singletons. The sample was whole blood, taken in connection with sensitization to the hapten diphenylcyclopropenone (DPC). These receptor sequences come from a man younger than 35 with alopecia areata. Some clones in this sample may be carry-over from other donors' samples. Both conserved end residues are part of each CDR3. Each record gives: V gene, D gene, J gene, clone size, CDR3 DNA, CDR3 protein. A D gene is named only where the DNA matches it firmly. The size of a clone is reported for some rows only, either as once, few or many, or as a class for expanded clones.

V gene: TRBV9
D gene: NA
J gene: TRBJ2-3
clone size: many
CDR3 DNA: TGTGCCAGCAGCGTTGCGGATACGCAGTATTTT
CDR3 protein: CASSVADTQYF

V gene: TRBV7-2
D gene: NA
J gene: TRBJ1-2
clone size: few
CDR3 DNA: TGTGCCAGCAGCTTAGCAGGGACACCCTATGGCTACACCTTC
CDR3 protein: CASSLAGTPYGYTF

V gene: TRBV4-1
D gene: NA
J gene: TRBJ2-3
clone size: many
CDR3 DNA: TGCGCCAGCAGCCAACTTCTTGAGCGAAATACGCAGTATTTT
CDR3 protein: CASSQLLERNTQYF

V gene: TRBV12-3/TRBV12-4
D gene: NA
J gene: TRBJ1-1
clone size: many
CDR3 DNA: TGTGCCAGCAGAGCCGACAGGAACACTGAAGCTTTCTTT
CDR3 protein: CASRADRNTEAFF

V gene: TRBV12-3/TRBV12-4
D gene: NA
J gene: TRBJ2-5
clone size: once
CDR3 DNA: TGTGCCAGCAGTTTAGATTCCCGGGGACAAGAGACCCAGTACTTC
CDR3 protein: CASSLDSRGQETQYF

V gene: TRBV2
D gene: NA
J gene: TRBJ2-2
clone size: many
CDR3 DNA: TGTGCCAGCACAACTGAGAACACCGGGGAGCTGTTTTTT
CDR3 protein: CASTTENTGELFF

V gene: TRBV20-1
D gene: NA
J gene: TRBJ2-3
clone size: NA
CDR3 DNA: TGCAGTGGCGGACAGGGAGGGAGGACAGATACGCAGTATTTT
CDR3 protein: CSGGQGGRTDTQYF

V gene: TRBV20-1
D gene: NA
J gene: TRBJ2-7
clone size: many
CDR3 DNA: TGCAGTGCTAGTACTTCATACGGGGGTAACGAGCAGTACTTC
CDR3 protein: CSASTSYGGNEQYF

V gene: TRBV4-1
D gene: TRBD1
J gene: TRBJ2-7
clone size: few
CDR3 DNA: TGCGCCAGCAGCCAAGTATTACAGGGGCCCACCTACGAGCAGTACTTC
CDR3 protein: CASSQVLQGPTYEQYF

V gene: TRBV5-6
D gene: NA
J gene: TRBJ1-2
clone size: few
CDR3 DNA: TGTGCCAGCAGCTTTGAAGGACTGCGATATGGCTACACCTTC
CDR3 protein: CASSFEGLRYGYTF

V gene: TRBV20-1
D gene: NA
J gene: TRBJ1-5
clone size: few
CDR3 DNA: TGCAGTGCTAGCTTCCCCCGTTTAGGGGACCATAGCAATCAGCCCCAGCATTTT
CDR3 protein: CSASFPRLGDHSNQPQHF

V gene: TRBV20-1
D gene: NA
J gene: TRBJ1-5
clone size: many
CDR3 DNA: TGCAGTGCTAGAGATCCCAGGGGACTTAATCAGCCCCAGCATTTT
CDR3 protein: CSARDPRGLNQPQHF

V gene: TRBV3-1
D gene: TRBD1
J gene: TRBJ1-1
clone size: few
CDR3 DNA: TGTGCCAGCAGCCCCCATACGACAGGGTCTAACACTGAAGCTTTCTTT
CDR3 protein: CASSPHTTGSNTEAFF

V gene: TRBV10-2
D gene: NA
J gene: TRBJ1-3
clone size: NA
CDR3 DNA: TGCGCCACCGGCCCCGCAGATTTCTCTGGAAACACCATATATTTT
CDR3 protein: CATGPADFSGNTIYF

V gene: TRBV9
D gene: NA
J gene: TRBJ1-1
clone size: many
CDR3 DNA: TGTGCCAGCAGCCCCCGACAGAAAATGAACACTGAAGCTTTCTTT
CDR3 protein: CASSPRQKMNTEAFF

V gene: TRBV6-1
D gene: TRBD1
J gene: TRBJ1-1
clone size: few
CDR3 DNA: TGTGCCAGCAAGGGACAGGGGGCCTGGGAAGCTTTCTTT
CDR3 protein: CASKGQGAWEAFF

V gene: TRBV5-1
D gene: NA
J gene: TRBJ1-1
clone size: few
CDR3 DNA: TGCGCCAGCAGCTTGGCCCTTGGACGGAGCACTGAAGCTTTCTTT
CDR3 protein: CASSLALGRSTEAFF

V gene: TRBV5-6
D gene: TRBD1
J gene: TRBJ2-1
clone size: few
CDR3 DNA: TGTGCCAGCAGCTTGGTGGACAGGGTTGAGCAGTTCTTC
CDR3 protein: CASSLVDRVEQFF

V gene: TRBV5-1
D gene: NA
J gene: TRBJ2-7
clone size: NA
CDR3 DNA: TGCGCCAGCAGCTTGGGACTCAACTACGAGCAGTACTTC
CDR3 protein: CASSLGLNYEQYF

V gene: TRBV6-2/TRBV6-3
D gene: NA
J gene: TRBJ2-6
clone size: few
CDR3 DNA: TGTGCCAGCAGTTACGATGGGGTCTCTGGGGCCAACGTCCTGACTTTC
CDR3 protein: CASSYDGVSGANVLTF

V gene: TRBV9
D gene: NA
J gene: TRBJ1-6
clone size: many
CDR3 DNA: TGTGCCAGCAGCGGTACGGGGCCGAGCTCCTATAATTCACCCCTCCACTTT
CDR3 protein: CASSGTGPSSYNSPLHF

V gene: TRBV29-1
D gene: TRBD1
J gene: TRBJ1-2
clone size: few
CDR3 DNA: TGCAGCGTTGTCTATATCCGGGACAGATACCCCTATGGCTACACCTTC
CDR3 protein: CSVVYIRDRYPYGYTF

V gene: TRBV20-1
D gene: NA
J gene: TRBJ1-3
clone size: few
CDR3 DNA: TGCAGTGCCAGCAGATTGGACTCTGGAAACACCATATATTTT
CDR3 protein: CSASRLDSGNTIYF